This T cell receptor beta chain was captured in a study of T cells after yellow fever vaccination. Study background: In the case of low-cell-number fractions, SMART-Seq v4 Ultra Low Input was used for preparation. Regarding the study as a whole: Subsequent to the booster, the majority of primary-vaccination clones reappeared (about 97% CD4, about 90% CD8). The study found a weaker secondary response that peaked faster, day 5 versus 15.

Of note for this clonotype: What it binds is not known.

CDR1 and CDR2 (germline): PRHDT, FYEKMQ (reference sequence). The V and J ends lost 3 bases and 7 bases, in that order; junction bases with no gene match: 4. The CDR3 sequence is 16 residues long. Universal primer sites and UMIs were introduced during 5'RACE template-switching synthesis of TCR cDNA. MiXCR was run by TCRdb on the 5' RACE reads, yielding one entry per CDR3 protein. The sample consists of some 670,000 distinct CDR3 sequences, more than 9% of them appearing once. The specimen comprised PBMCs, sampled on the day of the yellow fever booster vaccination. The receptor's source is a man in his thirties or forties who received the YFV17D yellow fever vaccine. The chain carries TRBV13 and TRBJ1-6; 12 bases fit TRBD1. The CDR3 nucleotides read TGTGCCAGCAGCTTTCGGGACAGGGGGCGCAATTCACCCCTCCACTTT. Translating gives CASSFRDRGRNSPLHF. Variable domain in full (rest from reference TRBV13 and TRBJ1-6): AAGVIQSPRHLIKEKRETATLKCYPIPRHDTVYWYQQGPGQDPQFLISFYEKMQSDKGSIPDRFSAQQFSDYHSELNMSSLELGDSALYFCASSFRDRGRNSPLHFGNGTRLTVT.